This TCR beta chain was identified in a study of blood T cell repertoires in COVID-19. For the study at large: There were acute and convalescent COVID-19 samples, and they came from the United States, Italy and Spain.

This table comes from immunoSEQ multiplex PCR, and its TCRdb copy is limited to in-frame clones, with some not included. The data show 250,000 or so clones, with 85% to 90% seen just once and about 4% held by the top ten. V gave up 5 bases and J gave up 6 bases, with 22 bases separating them. The germline V gene encodes CDR1 SQVTM and CDR2 ANQGSEA. The CDR3 is 16 amino acids. The receptor's source is a woman in her twenties or thirties with acute COVID-19. The source material was PBMCs or T cells enriched from blood (not recorded which). V and J are TRBV29-1 and TRBJ2-2, with D tentatively TRBD1 (8 bases). CDR3 sequence reads: CSVSNIGQGGSGELFF. In nucleotides, the CDR3 is TGCAGCGTTTCAAATATAGGACAGGGAGGGTCCGGGGAGCTGTTTTTT.